This TCR beta chain originates from a study of CD8+CD57+ T cells in acquired aplastic anemia. Study details: The mean DNA yield obtained from sorted CD4+ and CD8+ cells came to approximately 3.2 ug. For CD4+ cells, healthy donors had an average of roughly 11 million reads.

This CDR3 is built from 17 residues. V was clipped by 5 bases and J by 6 bases; unmatched bases: 17. Germline CDR1 is MNHEY and CDR2 is SVGAGI. Overall study results and limits: Patients and controls shared fewer than 30 CD8+ CDR3 sequences. Controls and patients did not differ significantly in CD8+ Simpson's diversity.

Profiles of TCR beta VDJ and CDR3 were generated from a genomic DNA template. TCRdb re-derived calls from the reads in MiXCR, one entry per CDR3 protein. The data contain about 210,000 distinct CDR3 sequences, over 60% of them singletons. The sample holds many counts of this clonotype. Antigen: not known. The chain links TRBV6-5 to TRBJ2-7, with 9 bases fitting TRBD2. The sequencing input was sorted CD4+, CD8+, or CD8+CD57+ T cells (not recorded which) from PBMCs. This receptor was taken from a human donor in good health. The CDR3 spells CASSLASSGGPFGEQYF. The CDR3 nucleotides are TGTGCCAGCAGTCTCGCCAGCAGCGGGGGGCCCTTCGGCGAGCAGTACTTC.